The entry below describes one T cell receptor beta chain. Its specificity is unknown. The CDR3 sequence is 16 residues long. CDR1 is SEHNR, CDR2 FQNEAQ, per germline (reference sequence). The authors generated TCR beta cDNA through 5'RACE template switching with UMIs. TCRdb reprocessed the 5' RACE reads, keeping one entry per CDR3 protein, no DNA. This table lists a few hundred thousand distinct CDR3 sequences. The data stem from a study of T cells expressing NK-cell markers. The wider study: CD3+CD56+NKG2C+, CD3+CD56+NKG2C- and CD3+CD56-NKG2C+ T cells, once sorted, supplied the TCR beta repertoires. The eight sequenced donors comprised seven who were HCMV-seropositive and one who was seronegative.

Study-wide results and caveats: In roughly six donors, dominant NKG2C+ clonotypes were about 1.0-7.0% of CD8+ T cells.

This TCR was sampled from a man in his late teens or twenties in good health. V is TRBV7-9 and J is TRBJ2-3; the D gene TCRdb calls, TRBD2, cannot be checked with no DNA. Sequenced material: blood T cells: a sorted CD56 or NKG2C T cell subset, CD4+ or CD8+ T cells, or bulk PBMC T cells (not recorded which). The CDR3 sequence is CASSQGTSGFTDTQYF.